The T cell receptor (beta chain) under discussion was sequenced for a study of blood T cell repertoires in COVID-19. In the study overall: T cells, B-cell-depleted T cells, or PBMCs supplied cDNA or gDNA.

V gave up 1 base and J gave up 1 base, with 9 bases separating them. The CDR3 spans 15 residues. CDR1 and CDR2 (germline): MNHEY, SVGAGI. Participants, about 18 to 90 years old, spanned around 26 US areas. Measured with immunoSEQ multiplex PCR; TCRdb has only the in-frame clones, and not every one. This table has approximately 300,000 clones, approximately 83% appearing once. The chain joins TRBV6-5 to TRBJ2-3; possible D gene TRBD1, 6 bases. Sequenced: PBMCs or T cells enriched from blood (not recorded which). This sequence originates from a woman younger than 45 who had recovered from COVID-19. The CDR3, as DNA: TGTGCCAGCAGTTACTGGGCAGGGGGCACAGATACGCAGTATTTT. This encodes CASSYWAGGTDTQYF.